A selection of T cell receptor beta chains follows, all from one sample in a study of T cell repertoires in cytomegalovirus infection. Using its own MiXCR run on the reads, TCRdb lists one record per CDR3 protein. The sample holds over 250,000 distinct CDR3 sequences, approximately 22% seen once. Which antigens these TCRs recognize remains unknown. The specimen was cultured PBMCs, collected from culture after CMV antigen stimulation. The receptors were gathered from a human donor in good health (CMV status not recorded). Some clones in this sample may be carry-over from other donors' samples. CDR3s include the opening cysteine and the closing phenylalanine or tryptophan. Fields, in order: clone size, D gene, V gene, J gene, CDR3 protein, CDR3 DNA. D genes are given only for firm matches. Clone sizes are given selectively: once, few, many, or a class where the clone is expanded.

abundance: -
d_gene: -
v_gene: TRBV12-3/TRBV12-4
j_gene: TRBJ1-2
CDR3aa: CASSFGGAIGYTF
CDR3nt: TGTGCCAGCAGTTTCGGGGGGGCGATTGGCTACACCTTC

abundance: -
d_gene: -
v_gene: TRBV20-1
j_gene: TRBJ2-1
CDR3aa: CSARVVPGTSNNEQFF
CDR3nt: TGCAGTGCTAGAGTTGTCCCTGGAACTAGTAACAATGAGCAGTTCTTC

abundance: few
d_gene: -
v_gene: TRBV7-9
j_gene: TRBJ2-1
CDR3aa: CASSPSRDGQFF
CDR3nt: TGTGCCAGCAGCCCAAGCAGGGACGGGCAGTTCTTC

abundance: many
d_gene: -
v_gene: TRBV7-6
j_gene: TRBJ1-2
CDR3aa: CASSPAGHNYGYTF
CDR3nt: TGTGCCAGCAGCCCCGCGGGACACAACTATGGCTACACCTTC

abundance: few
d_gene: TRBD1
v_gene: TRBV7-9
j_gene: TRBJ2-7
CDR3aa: CASSLVGQSYEQYF
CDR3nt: TGTGCCAGCAGCTTAGTGGGACAGTCCTACGAGCAGTACTTC

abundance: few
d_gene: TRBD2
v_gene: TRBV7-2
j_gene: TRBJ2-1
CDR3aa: CASSTRLANYNEQFF
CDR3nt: TGTGCCAGCAGCACCCGACTAGCTAATTACAATGAGCAGTTCTTC

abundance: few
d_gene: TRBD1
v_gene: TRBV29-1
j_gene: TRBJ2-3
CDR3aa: CSVALLPGQVAYF
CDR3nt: TGCAGCGTTGCCCTTTTACCGGGACAGGTCGCGTATTTT

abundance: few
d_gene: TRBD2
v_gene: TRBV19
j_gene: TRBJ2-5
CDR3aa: CASSIRLAGVETQYF
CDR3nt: TGTGCCAGTAGTATACGACTAGCGGGAGTCGAGACCCAGTACTTC

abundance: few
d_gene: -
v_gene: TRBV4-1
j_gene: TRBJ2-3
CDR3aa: CASSQDFSRVGDTQYF
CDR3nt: TGCGCCAGCAGCCAAGATTTTAGTAGGGTTGGAGATACGCAGTATTTT

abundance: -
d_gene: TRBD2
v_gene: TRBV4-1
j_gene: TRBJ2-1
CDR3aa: CASSPTRTSGGSYNEQFF
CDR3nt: TGCGCCAGCAGCCCGACCCGGACTAGCGGGGGCAGCTACAATGAGCAGTTCTTC

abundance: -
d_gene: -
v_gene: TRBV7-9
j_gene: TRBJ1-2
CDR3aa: CASSAWGDYGYTF
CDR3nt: TGTGCCAGCAGCGCCTGGGGGGACTATGGCTACACCTTC

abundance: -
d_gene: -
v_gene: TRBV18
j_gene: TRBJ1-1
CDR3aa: CASSPVGRNTEAFF
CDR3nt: TGTGCCAGCTCACCTGTGGGCAGAAACACTGAAGCTTTCTTT

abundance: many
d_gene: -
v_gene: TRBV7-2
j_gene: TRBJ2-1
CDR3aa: CASSLVSSKWGSYNEQFF
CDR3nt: TGTGCCAGCAGCTTGGTCTCTAGTAAGTGGGGCTCCTACAATGAGCAGTTCTTC

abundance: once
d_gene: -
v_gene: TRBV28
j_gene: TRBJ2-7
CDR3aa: CASNVAASSYEQYF
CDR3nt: TGTGCCAGCAATGTAGCGGCCAGCTCCTACGAGCAGTACTTC

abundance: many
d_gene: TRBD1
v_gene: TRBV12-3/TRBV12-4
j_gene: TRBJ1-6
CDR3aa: CASSPGDRINSPLHF
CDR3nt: TGTGCCAGCAGCCCGGGGGACAGGATTAATTCACCCCTCCACTTT

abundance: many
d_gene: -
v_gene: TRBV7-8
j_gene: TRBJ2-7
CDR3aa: CASSLLASSSYEQYF
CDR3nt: TGTGCCAGCAGCTTATTGGCATCGAGCTCCTACGAGCAGTACTTC

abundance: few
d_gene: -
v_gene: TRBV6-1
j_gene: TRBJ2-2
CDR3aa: CASRFAGANTGELFF
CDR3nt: TGTGCCAGCAGATTCGCCGGGGCCAACACCGGGGAGCTGTTTTTT

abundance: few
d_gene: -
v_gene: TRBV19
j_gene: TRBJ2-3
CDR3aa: CASRKIAEPGTDTQYF
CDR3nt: TGTGCCAGTAGGAAAATAGCGGAACCGGGCACAGATACGCAGTATTTT

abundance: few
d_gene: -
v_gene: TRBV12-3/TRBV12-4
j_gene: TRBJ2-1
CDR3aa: CASSFGQASEQFF
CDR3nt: TGTGCCAGCAGTTTTGGTCAGGCGAGTGAGCAGTTCTTC

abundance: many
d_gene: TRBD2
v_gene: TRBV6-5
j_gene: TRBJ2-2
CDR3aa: CASSYLAGAGELFF
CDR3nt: TGTGCCAGCAGTTACTTAGCGGGAGCCGGGGAGCTGTTTTTT

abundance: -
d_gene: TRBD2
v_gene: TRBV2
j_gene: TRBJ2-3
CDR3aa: CASSEVGRRDTQYF
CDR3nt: TGTGCCAGCAGTGAAGTCGGGAGGCGAGATACGCAGTATTTT

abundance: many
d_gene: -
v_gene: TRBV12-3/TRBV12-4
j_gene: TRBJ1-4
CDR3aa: CASSWGPRGEKLFF
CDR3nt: TGTGCCAGCAGCTGGGGCCCGCGGGGGGAAAAACTGTTTTTT

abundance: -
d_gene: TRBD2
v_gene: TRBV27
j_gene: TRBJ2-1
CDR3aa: CASSPIAGGPSYNEQFF
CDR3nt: TGTGCCAGCAGTCCTATAGCGGGAGGGCCCTCCTACAATGAGCAGTTCTTC

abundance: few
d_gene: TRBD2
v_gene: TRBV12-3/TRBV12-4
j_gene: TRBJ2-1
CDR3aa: CASLLTLSASGLSYNEQFF
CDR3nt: TGTGCCAGCCTCCTGACTTTGAGTGCTAGCGGATTATCCTACAATGAGCAGTTCTTC

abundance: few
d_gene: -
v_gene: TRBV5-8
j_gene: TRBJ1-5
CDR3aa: CASSLSLAYSNQPQHF
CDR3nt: TGTGCCAGCAGCTTGAGTCTCGCCTATAGCAATCAGCCCCAGCATTTT

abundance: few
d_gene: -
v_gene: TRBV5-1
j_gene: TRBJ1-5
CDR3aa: CASSSDGVNQPQHF
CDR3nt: TGCGCCAGCAGTTCGGACGGTGTCAATCAGCCCCAGCATTTT

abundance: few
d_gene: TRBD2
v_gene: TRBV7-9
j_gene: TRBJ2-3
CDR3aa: CASSGTSGLTDTQYF
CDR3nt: TGTGCCAGCAGCGGGACTAGCGGACTCACAGATACGCAGTATTTT

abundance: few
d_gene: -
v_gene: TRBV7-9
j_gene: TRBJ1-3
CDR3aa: CASSGGGTSSGNTIYF
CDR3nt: TGTGCCAGCAGCGGAGGGGGTACAAGCTCTGGAAACACCATATATTTT

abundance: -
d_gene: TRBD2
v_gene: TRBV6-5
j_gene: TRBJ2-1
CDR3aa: CASSYRAGTYNEQFF
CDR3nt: TGTGCCAGCAGTTACCGAGCGGGGACCTACAATGAGCAGTTCTTC

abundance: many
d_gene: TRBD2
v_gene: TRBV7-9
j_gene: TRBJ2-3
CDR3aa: CASSPPGLAGVNTQYF
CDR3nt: TGTGCCAGCAGCCCGCCGGGACTAGCGGGAGTGAATACGCAGTATTTT

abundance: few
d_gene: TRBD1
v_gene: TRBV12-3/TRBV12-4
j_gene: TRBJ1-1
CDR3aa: CASRTGGWTEAFF
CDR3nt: TGTGCCAGCAGGACAGGGGGATGGACTGAAGCTTTCTTT

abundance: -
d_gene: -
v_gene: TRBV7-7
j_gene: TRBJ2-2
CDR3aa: CAGGLPNTGELFF
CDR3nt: TGTGCCGGGGGACTCCCGAACACCGGGGAGCTGTTTTTT

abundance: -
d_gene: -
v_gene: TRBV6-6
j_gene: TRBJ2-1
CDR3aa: CASSYGTGFVYNEQFF
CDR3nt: TGTGCCAGCAGTTACGGAACAGGGTTTGTTTACAATGAGCAGTTCTTC

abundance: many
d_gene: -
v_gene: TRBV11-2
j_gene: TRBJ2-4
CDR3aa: CASSSGTLGNIQYF
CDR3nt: TGTGCCAGCAGCTCAGGGACCCTTGGCAACATTCAGTACTTC

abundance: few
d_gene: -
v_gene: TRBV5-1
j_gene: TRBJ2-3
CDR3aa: CASSLAGGGTPDTQYF
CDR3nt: TGCGCCAGCAGCTTGGCCGGGGGCGGGACCCCAGATACGCAGTATTTT

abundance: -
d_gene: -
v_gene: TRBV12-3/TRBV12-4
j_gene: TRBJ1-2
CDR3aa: CASSSHEGRDKDGYTF
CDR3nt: TGTGCCAGCAGCTCTCATGAGGGCCGGGACAAAGATGGCTACACCTTC

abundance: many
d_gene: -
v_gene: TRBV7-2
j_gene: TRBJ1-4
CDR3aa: CASSLDRATNEKLFF
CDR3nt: TGTGCCAGCAGCTTAGATCGTGCAACTAATGAAAAACTGTTTTTT

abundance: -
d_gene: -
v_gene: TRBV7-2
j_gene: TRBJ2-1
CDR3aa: CASSPILFRNEQFF
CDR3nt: TGTGCCAGCAGCCCCATCCTGTTTCGCAATGAGCAGTTCTTC

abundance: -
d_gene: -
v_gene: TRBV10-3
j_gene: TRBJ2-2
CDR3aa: CAISGQNTGELFF
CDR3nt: TGTGCCATCAGCGGTCAGAACACCGGGGAGCTGTTTTTT

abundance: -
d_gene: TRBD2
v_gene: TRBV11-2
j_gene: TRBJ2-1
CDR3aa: CASSLGASGTNEQFF
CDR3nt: TGTGCCAGCAGCTTAGGGGCTAGCGGGACCAATGAGCAGTTCTTC

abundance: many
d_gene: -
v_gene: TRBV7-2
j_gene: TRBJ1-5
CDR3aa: CASSYAGGDNQPQHF
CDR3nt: TGTGCCAGCAGCTACGCGGGGGGGGACAATCAGCCCCAGCATTTT

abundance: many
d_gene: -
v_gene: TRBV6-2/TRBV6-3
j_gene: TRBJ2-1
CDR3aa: CASSYSGTTYNEQFF
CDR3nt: TGTGCCAGCAGTTACTCCGGGACCACCTACAATGAGCAGTTCTTC

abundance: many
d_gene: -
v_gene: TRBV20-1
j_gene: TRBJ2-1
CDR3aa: CSARERPYNEQFF
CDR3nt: TGCAGTGCTAGAGAGCGGCCTTACAATGAGCAGTTCTTC

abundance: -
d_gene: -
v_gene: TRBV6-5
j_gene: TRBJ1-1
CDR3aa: CASSYSNTAGRATEAFF
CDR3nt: TGTGCCAGCAGTTACTCGAATACGGCAGGGAGGGCAACTGAAGCTTTCTTT

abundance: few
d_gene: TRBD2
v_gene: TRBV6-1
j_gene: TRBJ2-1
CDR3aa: CASSHQREGPWFF
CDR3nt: TGTGCCAGCAGCCACCAGCGGGAGGGCCCGTGGTTCTTC

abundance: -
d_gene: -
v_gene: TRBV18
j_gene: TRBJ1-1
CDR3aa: CASSPHVLEDGDTEAFF
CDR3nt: TGTGCCAGCTCACCACATGTGTTAGAGGATGGGGACACTGAAGCTTTCTTT